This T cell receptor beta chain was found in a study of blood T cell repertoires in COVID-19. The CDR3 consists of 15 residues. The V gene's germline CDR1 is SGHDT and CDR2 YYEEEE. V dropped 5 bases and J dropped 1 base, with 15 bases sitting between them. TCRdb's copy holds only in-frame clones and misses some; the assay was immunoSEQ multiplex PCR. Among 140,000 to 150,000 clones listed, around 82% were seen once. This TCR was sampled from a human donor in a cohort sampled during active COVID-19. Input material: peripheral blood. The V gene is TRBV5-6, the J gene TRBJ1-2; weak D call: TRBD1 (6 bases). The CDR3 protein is CASREQGSVNYGYTF. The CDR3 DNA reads TGTGCCAGCAGAGAACAGGGTTCCGTTAACTATGGCTACACCTTC.